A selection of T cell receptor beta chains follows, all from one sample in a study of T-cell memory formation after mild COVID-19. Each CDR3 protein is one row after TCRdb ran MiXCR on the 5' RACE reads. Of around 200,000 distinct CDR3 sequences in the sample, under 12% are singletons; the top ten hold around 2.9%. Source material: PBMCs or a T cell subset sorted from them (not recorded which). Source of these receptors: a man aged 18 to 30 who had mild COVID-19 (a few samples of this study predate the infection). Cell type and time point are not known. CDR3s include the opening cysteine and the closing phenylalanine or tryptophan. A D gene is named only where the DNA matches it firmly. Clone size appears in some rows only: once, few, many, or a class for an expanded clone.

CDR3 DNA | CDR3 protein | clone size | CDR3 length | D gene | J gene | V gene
TGCAGCGTAGGGGTGGGACAGAGCTCTGGAAACACCATATATTTT | CSVGVGQSSGNTIYF | NA | 15 | TRBD1 | TRBJ1-3 | TRBV29-1
TGTGCCAGCCCCGGATCCGAAGGGAACACTGAAGCTTTCTTT | CASPGSEGNTEAFF | few | 14 | NA | TRBJ1-1 | TRBV27
TGTGCCAGCAGCTTGTCCAGTGAACAGCCCCAGCATTTT | CASSLSSEQPQHF | few | 13 | NA | TRBJ1-5 | TRBV7-2
TGTGCCAGCAGAACATTCGGGAATTCGGGGACCCAGTACTTC | CASRTFGNSGTQYF | few | 14 | NA | TRBJ2-5 | TRBV28
TGTGCCAGCAGCCAAGGGGTAGCGGGGGGATATACGCAGTATTTT | CASSQGVAGGYTQYF | few | 15 | TRBD2 | TRBJ2-3 | TRBV3-1
TGTGCCAGCAGCCAAGATAAATGGACGAAATATGGCTACACCTTC | CASSQDKWTKYGYTF | NA | 15 | NA | TRBJ1-2 | TRBV3-1
TGTGCCAGTAGTATCTCCCGTTATAGCAATCAGCCCCAGCATTTT | CASSISRYSNQPQHF | NA | 15 | NA | TRBJ1-5 | TRBV19
TGCGCCAGCAGCCCTGGGGCACTCACAGATACGCAGTATTTT | CASSPGALTDTQYF | many | 14 | NA | TRBJ2-3 | TRBV5-1
TGTGCCGGCAGCGGGACACTAAGAAACACTGAAGCTTTCTTT | CAGSGTLRNTEAFF | NA | 14 | NA | TRBJ1-1 | TRBV7-9
TGTGCCAGCAGCTTAGAATTCCGACAGGGAGGCTACACCTTC | CASSLEFRQGGYTF | NA | 14 | TRBD1 | TRBJ1-2 | TRBV7-9
TGCGCCAGCAGTCCTGGACTGGAGTACACTGAAGCTTTCTTT | CASSPGLEYTEAFF | NA | 14 | NA | TRBJ1-1 | TRBV5-1
TGTGCCTGGAGTGAAGGATGGGAGGGGGATGGCTACACCTTC | CAWSEGWEGDGYTF | NA | 14 | NA | TRBJ1-2 | TRBV30
TGCGCCAGCAGCTTGGAGAGTAGCCCTGGGTTGGGTACGCAGTATTTT | CASSLESSPGLGTQYF | many | 16 | NA | TRBJ2-3 | TRBV5-1
TGTGCCAGCAGCTTATGGGTCGGCCCGAGGTATTTT | CASSLWVGPRYF | many | 12 | NA | TRBJ2-3 | TRBV7-2
TGTGCCAGCAGCCGGGACAGGGAAAAACTGTTTTTT | CASSRDREKLFF | NA | 12 | TRBD1 | TRBJ1-4 | TRBV6-6
TGCGCCAGCAGCCCAGACAGGGGGCACACCGGGGAGCTGTTTTTT | CASSPDRGHTGELFF | few | 15 | TRBD1 | TRBJ2-2 | TRBV5-1
TGCGCCAGCAGCCCATTAGACAGGAACACTGAAGCTTTCTTT | CASSPLDRNTEAFF | few | 14 | NA | TRBJ1-1 | TRBV5-1
TGTGCCAGCAGCCGAAGGCCAGCGGGGGACACAGATACGCAGTATTTT | CASSRRPAGDTDTQYF | NA | 16 | TRBD2 | TRBJ2-3 | TRBV12-3/TRBV12-4
TGTGCCAGCAGTCCAAGAGACGGGACCCAAGAGACCCAGTACTTC | CASSPRDGTQETQYF | NA | 15 | NA | TRBJ2-5 | TRBV27
TGTGCCAGCAGTTTTACAGGGCTCTCTGGAAACACCATATATTTT | CASSFTGLSGNTIYF | few | 15 | NA | TRBJ1-3 | TRBV27
TGCGCCAGCAGCGCTCCGGGACTAGCGGGGGGGCACACCGGGGAGCTGTTTTTT | CASSAPGLAGGHTGELFF | many | 18 | TRBD2 | TRBJ2-2 | TRBV4-1